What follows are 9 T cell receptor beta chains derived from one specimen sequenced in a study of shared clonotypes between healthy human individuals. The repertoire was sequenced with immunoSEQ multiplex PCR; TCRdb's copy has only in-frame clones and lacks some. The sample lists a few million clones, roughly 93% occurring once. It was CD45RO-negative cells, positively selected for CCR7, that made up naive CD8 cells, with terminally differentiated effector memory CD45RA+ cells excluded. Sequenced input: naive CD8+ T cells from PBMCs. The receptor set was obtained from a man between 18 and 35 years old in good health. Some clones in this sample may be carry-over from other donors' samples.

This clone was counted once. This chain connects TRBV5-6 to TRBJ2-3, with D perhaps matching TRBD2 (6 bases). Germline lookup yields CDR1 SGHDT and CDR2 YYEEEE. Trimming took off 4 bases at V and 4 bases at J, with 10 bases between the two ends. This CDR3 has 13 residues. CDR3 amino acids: CASSRRVADTQYF. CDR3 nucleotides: TGTGCCAGCAGCCGGAGGGTCGCAGATACGCAGTATTTT.

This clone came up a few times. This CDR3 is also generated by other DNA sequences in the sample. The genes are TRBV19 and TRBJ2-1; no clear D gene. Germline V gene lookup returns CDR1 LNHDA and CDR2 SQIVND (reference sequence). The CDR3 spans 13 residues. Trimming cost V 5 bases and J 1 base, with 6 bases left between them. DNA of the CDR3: TGTGCCAGTAGTGACTCTTCCTACAATGAGCAGTTCTTC. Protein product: CASSDSSYNEQFF.

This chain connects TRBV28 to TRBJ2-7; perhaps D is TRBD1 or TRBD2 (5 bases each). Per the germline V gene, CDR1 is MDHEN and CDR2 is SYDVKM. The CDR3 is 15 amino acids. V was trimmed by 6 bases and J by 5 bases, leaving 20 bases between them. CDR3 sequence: CASSSSGTDSDEQYF. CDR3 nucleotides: TGTGCCAGCAGCAGTTCCGGGACGGATAGCGACGAGCAGTACTTC.

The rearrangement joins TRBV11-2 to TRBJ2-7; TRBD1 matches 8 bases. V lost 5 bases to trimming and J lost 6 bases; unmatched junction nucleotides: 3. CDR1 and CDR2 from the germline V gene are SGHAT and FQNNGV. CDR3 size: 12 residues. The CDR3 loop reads CASSRQGREQYF. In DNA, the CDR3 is TGTGCCAGCAGCAGACAGGGGCGCGAGCAGTACTTC.

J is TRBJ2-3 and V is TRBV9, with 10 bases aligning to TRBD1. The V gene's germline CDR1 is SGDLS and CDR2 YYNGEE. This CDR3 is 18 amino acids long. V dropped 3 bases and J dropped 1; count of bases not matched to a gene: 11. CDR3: CASSAPLAGTGGTDTQYF. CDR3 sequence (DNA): TGTGCCAGCAGCGCCCCTCTGGCGGGGACAGGGGGCACAGATACGCAGTATTTT.

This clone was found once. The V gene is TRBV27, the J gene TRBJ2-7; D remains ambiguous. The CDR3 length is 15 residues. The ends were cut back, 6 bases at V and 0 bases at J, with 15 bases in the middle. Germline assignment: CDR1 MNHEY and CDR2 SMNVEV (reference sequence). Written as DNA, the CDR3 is TGTGCCAGCAGGTCCCTGGACCAGAGCTCCTACGAGCAGTACTTC. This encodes CASRSLDQSSYEQYF.

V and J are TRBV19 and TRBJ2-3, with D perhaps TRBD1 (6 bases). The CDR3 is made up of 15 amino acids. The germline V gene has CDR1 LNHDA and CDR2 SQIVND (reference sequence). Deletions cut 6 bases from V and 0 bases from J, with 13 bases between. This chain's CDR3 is CASSDRTDSTDTQYF. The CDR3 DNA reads TGTGCCAGTAGCGACCGGACAGACAGCACAGATACGCAGTATTTT.

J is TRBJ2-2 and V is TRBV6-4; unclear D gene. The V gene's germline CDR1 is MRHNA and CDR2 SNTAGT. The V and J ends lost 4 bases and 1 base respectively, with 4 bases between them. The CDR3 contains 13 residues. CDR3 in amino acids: CASSGMNTGELFF. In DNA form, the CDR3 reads TGTGCCAGCAGTGGAATGAACACCGGGGAGCTGTTTTTT.

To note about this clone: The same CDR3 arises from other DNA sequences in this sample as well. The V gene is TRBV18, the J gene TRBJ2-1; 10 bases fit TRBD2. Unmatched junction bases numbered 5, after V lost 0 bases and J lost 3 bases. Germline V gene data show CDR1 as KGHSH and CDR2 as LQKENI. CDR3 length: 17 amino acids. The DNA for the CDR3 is TGTGCCAGCTCACCACCGGGGCTAGCGGGAGTCTACAATGAGCAGTTCTTC. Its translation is CASSPPGLAGVYNEQFF. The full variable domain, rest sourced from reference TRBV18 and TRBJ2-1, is NAGVMQNPRHLVRRRGQEARLRCSPMKGHSHVYWYRQLPEEGLKFMVYLQKENIIDESGMPKERFSAEFPKEGPSILRIQQVVRGDSAAYFCASSPPGLAGVYNEQFFGPGTRLTVL.